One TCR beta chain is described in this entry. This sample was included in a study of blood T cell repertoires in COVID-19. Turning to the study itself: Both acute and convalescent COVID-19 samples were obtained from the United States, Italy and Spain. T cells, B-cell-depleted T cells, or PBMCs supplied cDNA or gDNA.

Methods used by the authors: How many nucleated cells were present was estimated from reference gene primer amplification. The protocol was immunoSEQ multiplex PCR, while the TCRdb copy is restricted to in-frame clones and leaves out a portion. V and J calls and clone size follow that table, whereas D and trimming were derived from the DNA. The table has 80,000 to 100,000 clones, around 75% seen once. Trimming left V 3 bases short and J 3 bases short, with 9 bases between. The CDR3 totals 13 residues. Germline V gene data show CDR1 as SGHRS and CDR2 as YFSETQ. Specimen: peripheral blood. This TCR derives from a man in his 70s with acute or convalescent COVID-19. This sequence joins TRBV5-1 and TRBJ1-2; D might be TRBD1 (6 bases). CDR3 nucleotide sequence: TGCGCCAGCAGCTCCCAGGGGCACTATGGCTACACCTTC. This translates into CASSSQGHYGYTF. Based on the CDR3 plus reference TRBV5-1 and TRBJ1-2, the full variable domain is KAGVTQTPRYLIKTRGQQVTLSCSPISGHRSVSWYQQTPGQGLQFLFEYFSETQRNKGNFPGRFSGRQFSNSRSEMNVSTLELGDSALYLCASSSQGHYGYTFGSGTRLTVV.